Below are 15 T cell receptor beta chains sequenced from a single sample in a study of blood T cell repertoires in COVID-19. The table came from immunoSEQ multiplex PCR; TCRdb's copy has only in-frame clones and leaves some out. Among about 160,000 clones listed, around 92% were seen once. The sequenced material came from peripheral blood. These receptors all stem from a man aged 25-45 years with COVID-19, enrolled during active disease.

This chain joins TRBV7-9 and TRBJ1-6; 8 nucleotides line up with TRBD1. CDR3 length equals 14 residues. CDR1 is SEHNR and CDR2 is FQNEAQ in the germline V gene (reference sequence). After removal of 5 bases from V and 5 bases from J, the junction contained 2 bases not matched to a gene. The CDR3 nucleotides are TGTGCCAGCAGCCCGGACAGGGATAATTCACCCCTCCACTTT. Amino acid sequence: CASSPDRDNSPLHF.

CDR3 loop: CASTGQGAAASNEAFF. CDR3 bases: TGTGCCAGCACCGGACAGGGGGCGGCCGCTTCGAATGAAGCTTTCTTT. V gene TRBV6-6 combines with J gene TRBJ1-1; 11 nucleotides align to TRBD1. The J segment lost 7 bases and the V segment lost 7 bases, leaving 14 bases of the junction unmatched. The CDR3 covers 16 residues. Per germline, CDR1 MNHNY and CDR2 SVGAGI (reference sequence).

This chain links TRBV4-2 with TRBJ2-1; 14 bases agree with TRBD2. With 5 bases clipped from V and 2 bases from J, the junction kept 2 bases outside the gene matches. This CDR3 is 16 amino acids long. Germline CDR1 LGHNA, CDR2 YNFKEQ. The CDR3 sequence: CASSETSGGAYNEQFF. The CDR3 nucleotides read TGTGCCAGCAGCGAGACTAGCGGGGGGGCCTACAATGAGCAGTTCTTC.

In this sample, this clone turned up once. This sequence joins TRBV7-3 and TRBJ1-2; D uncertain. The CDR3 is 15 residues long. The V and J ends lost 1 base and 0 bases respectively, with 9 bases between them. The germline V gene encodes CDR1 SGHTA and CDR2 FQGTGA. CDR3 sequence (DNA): TGTGCCAGCAGCTTAAACGGTTTGCCTAACTATGGCTACACCTTC. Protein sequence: CASSLNGLPNYGYTF. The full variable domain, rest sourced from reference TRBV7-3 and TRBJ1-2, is GAGVSQTPSNKVTEKGKYVELRCDPISGHTALYWYRQSLGQGPEFLIYFQGTGAADDSGLPNDRFFAVRPEGSVSTLKIQRTERGDSAVYLCASSLNGLPNYGYTFGSGTRLTVV.

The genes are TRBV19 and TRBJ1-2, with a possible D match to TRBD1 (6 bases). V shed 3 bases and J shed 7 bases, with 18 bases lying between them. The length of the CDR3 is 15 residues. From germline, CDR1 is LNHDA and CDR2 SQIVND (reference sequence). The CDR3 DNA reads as TGTGCCAGTAGTATGGCGCCTGTCAGGGGCAGTGGCTACACCTTC. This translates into CASSMAPVRGSGYTF.

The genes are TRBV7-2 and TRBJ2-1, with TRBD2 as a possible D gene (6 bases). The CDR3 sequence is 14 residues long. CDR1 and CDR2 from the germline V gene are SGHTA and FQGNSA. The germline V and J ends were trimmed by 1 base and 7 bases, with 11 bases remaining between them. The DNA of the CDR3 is TGTGCCAGCAGCTTAGGGCTAGCGTTTAATGAGCAGTTCTTC. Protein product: CASSLGLAFNEQFF.

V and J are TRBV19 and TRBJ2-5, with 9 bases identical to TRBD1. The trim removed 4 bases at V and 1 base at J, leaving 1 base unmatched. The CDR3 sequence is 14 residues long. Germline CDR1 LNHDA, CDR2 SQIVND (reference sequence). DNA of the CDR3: TGTGCCAGTAGTAGGGACAGGGCCCAAGAGACCCAGTACTTC. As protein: CASSRDRAQETQYF.

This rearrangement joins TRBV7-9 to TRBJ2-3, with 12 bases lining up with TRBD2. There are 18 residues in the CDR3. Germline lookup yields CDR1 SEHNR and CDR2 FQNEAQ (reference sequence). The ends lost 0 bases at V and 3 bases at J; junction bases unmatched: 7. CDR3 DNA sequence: TGTGCCAGCAGCTTAGCCCTAGCGGGGGGGCCAGCGACAGATACGCAGTATTTT. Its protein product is CASSLALAGGPATDTQYF.

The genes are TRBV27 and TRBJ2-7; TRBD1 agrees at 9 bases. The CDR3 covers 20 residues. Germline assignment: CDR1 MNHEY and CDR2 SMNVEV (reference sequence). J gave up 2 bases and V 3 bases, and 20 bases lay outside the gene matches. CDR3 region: CASSFVRPSTGGYRTYEQYF. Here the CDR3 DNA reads TGTGCCAGCAGTTTTGTACGCCCTTCGACAGGGGGTTATCGAACCTACGAGCAGTACTTC.

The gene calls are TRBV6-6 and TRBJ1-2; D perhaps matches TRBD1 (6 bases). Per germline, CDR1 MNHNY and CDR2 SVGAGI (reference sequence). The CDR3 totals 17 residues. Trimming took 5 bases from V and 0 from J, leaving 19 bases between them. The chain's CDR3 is CASSHRTVGPPNYGYTF. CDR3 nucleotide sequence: TGTGCCAGCAGTCACCGGACAGTAGGTCCCCCTAACTATGGCTACACCTTC.

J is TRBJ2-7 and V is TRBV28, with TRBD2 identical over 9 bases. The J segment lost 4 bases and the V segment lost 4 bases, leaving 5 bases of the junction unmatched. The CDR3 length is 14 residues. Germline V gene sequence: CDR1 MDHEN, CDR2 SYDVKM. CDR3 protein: CASSYSGSAYEQYF. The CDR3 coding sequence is TGTGCCAGCAGTTATAGCGGGAGTGCGTACGAGCAGTACTTC. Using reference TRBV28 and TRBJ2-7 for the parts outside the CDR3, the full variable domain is DVKVTQSSRYLVKRTGEKVFLECVQDMDHENMFWYRQDPGLGLRLIYFSYDVKMKEKGDIPEGYSVSREKKERFSLILESASTNQTSMYLCASSYSGSAYEQYFGPGTRLTVT.

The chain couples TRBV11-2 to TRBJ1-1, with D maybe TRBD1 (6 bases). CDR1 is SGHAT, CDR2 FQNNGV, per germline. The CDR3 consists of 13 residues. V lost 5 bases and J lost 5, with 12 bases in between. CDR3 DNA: TGTGCCAGCAGCACACAGGGTGGTACTGAAGCTTTCTTT. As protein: CASSTQGGTEAFF.

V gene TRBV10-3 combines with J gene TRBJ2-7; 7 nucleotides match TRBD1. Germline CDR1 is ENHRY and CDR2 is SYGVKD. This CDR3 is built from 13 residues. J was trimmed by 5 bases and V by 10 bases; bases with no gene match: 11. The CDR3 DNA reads TGTGCCACGAGGAGGACAGGTGGCCACGAGCAGTACTTC. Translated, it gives CATRRTGGHEQYF.

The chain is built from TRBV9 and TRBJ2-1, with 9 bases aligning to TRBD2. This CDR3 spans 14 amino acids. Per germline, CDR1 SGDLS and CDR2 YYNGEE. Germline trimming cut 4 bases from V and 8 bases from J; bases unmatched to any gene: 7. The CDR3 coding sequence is TGTGCCAGCAGCCCCCCTAGCGGGGCCGATGAGCAGTTCTTC. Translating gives CASSPPSGADEQFF.

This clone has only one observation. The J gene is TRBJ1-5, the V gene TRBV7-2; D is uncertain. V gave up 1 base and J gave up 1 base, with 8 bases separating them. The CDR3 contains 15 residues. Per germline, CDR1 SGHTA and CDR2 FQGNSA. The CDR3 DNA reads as TGTGCCAGCAGCTTAGATCCAGCGAGCAATCAGCCCCAGCATTTT. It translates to CASSLDPASNQPQHF. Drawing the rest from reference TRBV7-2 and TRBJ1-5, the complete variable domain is GAGVSQSPSNKVTEKGKDVELRCDPISGHTALYWYRQSLGQGLEFLIYFQGNSAPDKSGLPSDRFSAERTGGSVSTLTIQRTQQEDSAVYLCASSLDPASNQPQHFGDGTRLSIL.